This record looks at one TCR beta chain sequence and its context. Its specificity is not known. Primers used in a second PCR of roughly 7 to 11 cycles were a sample-barcoded 5' primer and a J-beta primer mix. MiXCR, applied by TCRdb to the 5' RACE reads, yields one record per CDR3 protein. The sample contains about 1,500,000 distinct CDR3 sequences, about 43% of which appear only once. The sample comes from a study of blood T cells in healthy people across ages. General observations from the study: The donors' CMV status was not determined, possibly confounding changes in expanded clonotypes. Long-lived donors carried more naive CD4+ cells and greater diversity than aged donors. Per million T cells, TCR beta diversity dropped about linearly as age rose.

The CDR3 loop spans 15 amino acids. The germline CDR1 and CDR2 sequences are MNHEY and SMNVEV (reference sequence). Trimming took 5 bases from V and 8 from J, leaving 21 bases between them. Staff drew around 10 milliliters of peripheral blood from each donor. Material: blood. The J gene is TRBJ1-2, the V gene TRBV27; D possibly corresponds to TRBD1 (6 bases). The sequence derives from a woman between 18 and 30 years old in good health. For the CDR3, the DNA is TGTGCCAGCAGTACACGGGGGGGCCTCGGGGAGGGCTACACCTTC. Translating it yields CASSTRGGLGEGYTF.